This T cell receptor beta chain was captured by sequencing in a study of CD8+CD57+ T cells in acquired aplastic anemia. Turning to the study itself: Recorded DNA amounts for sorted CD4+ and CD8+ cells had an average of approximately 3 ug. Read counts for CD4+ cells (from healthy donors) averaged about 10.8 million.

Profiling that covered TCR beta VDJ and CDR3 relied on genomic DNA as its template. TCRdb itself ran the reads through MiXCR, one entry per CDR3 protein. The sample lists about 210,000 distinct CDR3 sequences, 34% occurring once. Germline V gene lookup returns CDR1 SGHAT and CDR2 FQDESV (reference sequence). The V gene lost 1 base and the J gene lost 3 bases, with 11 bases spanning the gap. The CDR3 consists of 15 residues. This clonotype has just a few counts. What it recognizes is unknown. Study observations and caveats: Patients and controls had in common around 29 CD8+ CDR3 sequences.

The genes are TRBV11-1 and TRBJ2-3; D ambiguous. Sequencing was carried out using sorted CD4+, CD8+, or CD8+CD57+ T cells (not recorded which) from PBMCs. The TCR was taken from a human donor in good health, serving as a control. In DNA, the CDR3 is TGTGCCAGCAGCTTAGTCCTGGGGATGACAGATACGCAGTATTTT. Protein: CASSLVLGMTDTQYF. Using reference TRBV11-1 and TRBJ2-3 for the parts outside the CDR3, the full variable domain is EAEVAQSPRYKITEKSQAVAFWCDPISGHATLYWYRQILGQGPELLVQFQDESVVDDSQLPKDRFSAERLKGVDSTLKIQPAELGDSAMYLCASSLVLGMTDTQYFGPGTRLTVL.